This T cell receptor beta chain came from a study of memory CD4+ T cells and cytomegalovirus serostatus. In the original processing: After removing out-of-frame reads, 2 million to 2.5 million distinct TCRbeta sequences remained. The repertoire was sequenced with immunoSEQ multiplex PCR; TCRdb's copy has only in-frame clones and lacks some. The V and J calls and clone size were taken over from that table, and D and trimming were inferred from the DNA. The sample lists about 73,000 clones; around 82% were seen once. The ends lost 4 bases at V and 7 bases at J; junction bases unmatched: 7. The CDR3 totals 15 residues. In germline, CDR1 is SGHRS, CDR2 YFSETQ. The sort gate was single viable CD3+CD4+CD8-CD45RO+ cells for memory CD4+ T cells.

The J gene is TRBJ2-2, the V gene TRBV5-1; 10 bases match TRBD1. The receptor's source is an adult in good health and CMV-seropositive. Sequencing input: memory CD4+ T cells from blood. CDR3 sequence (DNA): TGCGCCAGCAGCCTGGACAGGGGGGACCGCGGGGAGCTGTTTTTT. Its protein product is CASSLDRGDRGELFF.